Listed below are T cell receptor beta chains from one sample, sequenced in a study of a mutant IDH1 vaccine in newly diagnosed glioma. The antigens these receptors bind are not known. TCRdb's table, derived via immunoSEQ multiplex PCR, lists solely in-frame clones and lacks some. The data show around 53,000 clones, around 90% seen once. The source was PBMCs, collected from a glioma patient whose treatment included an IDH1 peptide vaccine. The receptors were gathered from a man in his fifties or sixties with glioma. The CDR3 runs from the conserved cysteine through the conserved F or W. A D gene is named only where the DNA matches it firmly. The size of a clone is reported for some rows only, either as once, few or many, or as a class for expanded clones.

d_call	v_call	clone_size	j_call	cdr3_aa	cdr3_nt
NA	TRBV7-8	NA	TRBJ2-1	CASRADPRGEQFF	TGTGCCAGCAGAGCCGATCCTAGGGGTGAGCAGTTCTTC
NA	TRBV2	NA	TRBJ2-1	CASSKGYWQFF	TGTGCCAGCAGTAAAGGCTATTGGCAGTTCTTC
NA	TRBV19	few	TRBJ1-1	CASSFPSRNTEAFF	TGTGCCAGTAGTTTCCCCAGCCGGAACACTGAAGCTTTCTTT
NA	TRBV28	NA	TRBJ1-5	CASSLVGDSNQPQHF	TGTGCCAGCAGTTTAGTTGGGGATAGCAATCAGCCCCAGCATTTT
NA	TRBV4-3	NA	TRBJ1-2	CASSQLRGPGYTF	TGCGCCAGCAGCCAACTTCGAGGGCCGGGCTACACCTTC
NA	TRBV4-3	NA	TRBJ1-2	CASSQDHDEGRGYTF	TGCGCCAGCAGCCAAGATCATGACGAGGGAAGGGGCTACACCTTC
TRBD2	TRBV13	once	TRBJ2-1	CASSRRGGGMFF	TGTGCCAGCAGCCGAAGGGGCGGGGGGATGTTCTTC
TRBD2	TRBV5-4	NA	TRBJ2-3	CASSFHSASGSRDTQYF	TGTGCCAGCAGCTTCCACTCGGCCAGCGGGAGTAGAGATACGCAGTATTTT
NA	TRBV6-5	NA	TRBJ2-1	CASSYEGYNEQFF	TGTGCCAGCAGTTACGAGGGATACAATGAGCAGTTCTTC
TRBD1	TRBV11-2	NA	TRBJ1-1	CASSSTGGKNTEAFF	TGTGCCAGCAGCTCTACAGGGGGGAAGAACACTGAAGCTTTCTTT
NA	TRBV19	NA	TRBJ1-1	CASTLGGEYTEAFF	TGTGCCAGTACTTTGGGGGGGGAGTACACTGAAGCTTTCTTT
NA	TRBV9	NA	TRBJ2-5	CASSVAVTEETQYF	TGTGCCAGCAGCGTAGCGGTGACAGAAGAGACCCAGTACTTC
NA	TRBV13	few	TRBJ2-2	CASSWGRLNTGELFF	TGTGCCAGCAGCTGGGGAAGGCTCAACACCGGGGAGCTGTTTTTT
NA	TRBV6-5	NA	TRBJ1-1	CASSYGAMNTEAFF	TGTGCCAGCAGTTACGGAGCCATGAACACTGAAGCTTTCTTT
TRBD1	TRBV6-1	NA	TRBJ1-1	CASSVTGENTEAFF	TGTGCCAGCAGTGTAACAGGGGAAAACACTGAAGCTTTCTTT
TRBD1	TRBV2	few	TRBJ1-1	CASSRGRTEAFF	TGTGCCAGCAGTAGGGGGCGGACTGAAGCTTTCTTT
NA	TRBV18	NA	TRBJ2-1	CASSPQDPRAVYNEQFF	TGTGCCAGCTCACCACAAGACCCAAGGGCAGTATACAATGAGCAGTTCTTC
TRBD2	TRBV6-6	NA	TRBJ2-7	CASRLGLAGAEQYF	TGTGCCAGCAGGTTGGGACTAGCGGGAGCCGAGCAGTACTTC
TRBD1	TRBV6-5	NA	TRBJ1-3	CASSRGQGNTIYF	TGTGCCAGCAGCCGGGGACAGGGAAACACCATATATTTT
TRBD2	TRBV19	NA	TRBJ2-3	CASSIRSGADTQYF	TGTGCCAGTAGTATACGGAGCGGGGCAGATACGCAGTATTTT
NA	TRBV5-1	NA	TRBJ2-2	CASKQGRNTGELFF	TGCGCCAGCAAACAGGGACGGAACACCGGGGAGCTGTTTTTT
NA	TRBV10-3	NA	TRBJ1-3	CAISDWSGEKENTIYF	TGTGCCATCAGTGATTGGTCAGGGGAGAAAGAAAACACCATATATTTT
TRBD1	TRBV19	NA	TRBJ1-5	CASSLQGGDQPQHF	TGTGCCAGTAGTCTACAGGGGGGGGATCAGCCCCAGCATTTT
NA	TRBV7-8	NA	TRBJ2-6	CASSLMGYGANVLTF	TGTGCCAGCAGCCTGATGGGGTATGGGGCCAACGTCCTGACTTTC
TRBD1	TRBV28	NA	TRBJ2-2	CASRYGQGEGVGTGELFF	TGTGCCAGCAGATATGGACAGGGCGAGGGGGTCGGCACCGGGGAGCTGTTTTTT
TRBD1	TRBV27	NA	TRBJ2-1	CASSPGTGGGNEQFF	TGTGCCAGCAGCCCGGGGACAGGGGGCGGCAATGAGCAGTTCTTC
NA	TRBV6-1	NA	TRBJ1-5	CASSVKEAQPQHF	TGTGCCAGCAGTGTAAAGGAGGCTCAGCCCCAGCATTTT
NA	TRBV19	NA	TRBJ1-5	CASSKGGVRDNQPQHF	TGTGCCAGTAGCAAGGGGGGGGTTCGTGACAATCAGCCCCAGCATTTT
NA	TRBV7-2	NA	TRBJ2-7	CASSRAGGGGEQYF	TGTGCCAGCAGTAGAGCAGGAGGCGGAGGCGAGCAGTACTTC
TRBD1	TRBV6-5	NA	TRBJ2-1	CASSYYDRGPLDEQFF	TGTGCCAGCAGTTACTATGACAGGGGGCCCCTTGATGAGCAGTTCTTC
TRBD1	TRBV5-6	NA	TRBJ1-1	CASSRRSGGGAVTEAFF	TGTGCCAGCAGTCGCCGGAGTGGAGGGGGCGCAGTAACTGAAGCTTTCTTT
NA	TRBV7-2	NA	TRBJ2-5	CASSLATTGLQETQYF	TGTGCCAGCAGCTTAGCGACGACAGGATTACAAGAGACCCAGTACTTC
NA	TRBV5-1	NA	TRBJ2-2	CASSPGTANTGELFF	TGCGCCAGCAGCCCGGGGACGGCGAACACCGGGGAGCTGTTTTTT